This is a list of T cell receptor beta chains from one sample in a study of blood T cells in healthy people across ages. TCRdb re-derived calls from the 5' RACE reads in MiXCR, one entry per CDR3 protein. The sample yields about 1.5 million distinct CDR3 sequences, approximately 39% seen once. The sequenced material came from blood. Receptor source: a woman under 30 in good health. Each CDR3 is given with its conserved first and last residue. The D gene is left open where the match is weak. Where a row states a size, it is once, few, many or the class of an expanded clone; other rows omit it.

>TRBV7-2|17|few|TRBJ2-2|NA
CASSLISGPGRTGELFF
TGTGCCAGCAGCTTAATATCTGGTCCGGGGCGCACCGGGGAGCTGTTTTTT
>TRBV9|14|few|TRBJ1-1|NA
CASSPPSGAPEAFF
TGTGCCAGCAGCCCCCCATCGGGGGCCCCTGAAGCTTTCTTT
>TRBV4-1|16|NA|TRBJ1-2|TRBD1
CASSRRTGRQDYGYTF
TGCGCCAGCAGCCGTCGGACAGGGAGACAGGACTATGGCTACACCTTC
>TRBV4-1|16|few|TRBJ2-7|TRBD1
CASSHQTGTDSYEQYF
TGCGCCAGCAGCCACCAAACCGGGACAGACTCCTACGAGCAGTACTTC
>TRBV7-9|15|NA|TRBJ2-1|TRBD2
CASSFSGSVNNEQFF
TGTGCCAGCAGCTTTAGCGGGAGTGTGAACAATGAGCAGTTCTTC
>TRBV6-2/TRBV6-3|15|NA|TRBJ2-5|NA
CACTALDRYQETQYF
TGTGCCTGCACCGCCCTCGACAGGTACCAAGAGACCCAGTACTTC
>TRBV20-1|11|few|TRBJ2-5|NA
CSAKGRETQYF
TGCAGTGCGAAGGGGCGAGAGACCCAGTACTTC
>TRBV5-4|16|NA|TRBJ1-1|TRBD1
CASSGGQGTMVTEAFF
TGTGCCAGCAGCGGAGGACAGGGGACTATGGTCACTGAAGCTTTCTTT
>TRBV25-1|13|NA|TRBJ1-2|NA
CASSEYTGFGYTF
TGTGCCAGCAGTGAATACACAGGGTTTGGCTACACCTTC
>TRBV5-1|15|many|TRBJ1-5|TRBD1
CASSPGTGGNQPQHF
TGTGCCAGCAGCCCCGGGACAGGGGGCAATCAGCCCCAGCATTTT
>TRBV12-3/TRBV12-4|12|NA|TRBJ1-2|NA
CASNTLGYGYTF
TGTGCCAGCAACACCCTTGGTTACGGCTACACCTTC
>TRBV6-1|13|few|TRBJ1-1|NA
CATRGQTITEAFF
TGTGCCACTCGGGGACAAACGATCACTGAAGCTTTCTTT
>TRBV5-1|11|NA|TRBJ2-7|NA
CASRGADEQYF
TGCGCCAGCCGGGGAGCCGACGAGCAGTACTTC
>TRBV12-3/TRBV12-4|21|NA|TRBJ2-1|TRBD2
CASSLVRGSLTSGTKYNEQFF
TGTGCCAGCAGTTTAGTCAGGGGTAGTTTGACTAGCGGGACAAAATACAATGAGCAGTTCTTC
>TRBV18|14|NA|TRBJ1-1|NA
CASSPNTGDTEAFF
TGTGCCAGCTCACCAAACACGGGGGACACTGAAGCTTTCTTT
>TRBV6-5|15|NA|TRBJ1-4|NA
CASSSFGPANGKLFF
TGTGCCAGCAGTTCCTTCGGGCCAGCTAATGGAAAACTGTTTTTT
>TRBV2|14|NA|TRBJ2-7|TRBD2
CAGSEILAGGEQYF
TGTGCCGGCAGTGAAATCCTAGCGGGGGGCGAGCAGTACTTC
>TRBV12-3/TRBV12-4|13|NA|TRBJ1-1|NA
CASRTGWRTEAFF
TGTGCCAGCAGAACAGGGTGGAGGACTGAAGCTTTCTTT
>TRBV27|17|few|TRBJ2-1|NA
CASSPIHSGSSYNEQFF
TGTGCCAGCAGTCCAATCCATAGCGGAAGCTCCTACAATGAGCAGTTCTTC
>TRBV29-1|13|NA|TRBJ1-1|NA
CSVAVGFRGEAFF
TGCAGCGTTGCGGTGGGGTTCAGGGGTGAAGCTTTCTTT
>TRBV29-1|13|few|TRBJ2-5|TRBD2
CSGSGTSAEEQYF
TGCAGCGGTTCCGGGACTAGCGCTGAAGAGCAGTACTTC
>TRBV20-1|14|NA|TRBJ2-7|TRBD2
CSASVSSGSGEQYF
TGCAGTGCTAGTGTGTCGAGCGGGAGTGGTGAGCAGTACTTC
>TRBV4-3|16|few|TRBJ2-4|NA
CASSQQGGWAKNIQYF
TGCGCCAGCAGCCAACAGGGCGGATGGGCCAAAAACATTCAGTACTTC
>TRBV7-6|13|NA|TRBJ1-2|NA
CASSLVPTDGYTF
TGTGCCAGCAGCTTAGTACCAACGGATGGCTACACCTTC
>TRBV19|12|NA|TRBJ1-1|TRBD1
CASYRGPTEAFF
TGTGCCAGTTACAGGGGGCCCACTGAAGCTTTCTTT
>TRBV5-1|18|NA|TRBJ2-7|TRBD2
CASSLVASGRMSYNEQYF
TGCGCCAGCAGCTTGGTGGCTAGCGGGAGAATGTCCTACAATGAGCAGTACTTC
>TRBV4-1|18|NA|TRBJ2-6|NA
CASSQSSVDSSGANVLTF
TGCGCCAGCAGCCAATCCTCCGTCGACAGCTCTGGGGCCAACGTCCTGACTTTC
>TRBV9|15|once|TRBJ2-1|NA
CASSVVVPPYNEQFF
TGTGCCAGCAGCGTAGTAGTCCCTCCCTACAATGAGCAGTTCTTC
>TRBV27|14|NA|TRBJ2-2|NA
CASSPTSGFGELFF
TGTGCCAGCAGCCCCACGTCTGGGTTCGGGGAGCTGTTTTTT
>TRBV10-3|16|NA|TRBJ1-1|TRBD1
CAISESRQGRWTEAFF
TGTGCCATCAGTGAGTCTCGACAGGGGCGCTGGACTGAAGCTTTCTTT
>TRBV3-1|15|few|TRBJ1-2|NA
CASSQVGGANYGYTF
TGTGCCAGCAGCCAAGTGGGGGGTGCTAACTATGGCTACACCTTC
>TRBV10-3|17|once|TRBJ2-7|NA
CAISDRFRATVPYEQYF
TGTGCCATCAGTGATCGGTTCCGCGCGACCGTCCCCTACGAGCAGTACTTC
>TRBV27|12|NA|TRBJ1-2|NA
CATITPSYGYTF
TGTGCCACCATTACACCTTCTTATGGCTACACCTTC
>TRBV10-3|14|NA|TRBJ1-2|NA
CAISEYPSNYGYTF
TGTGCCATCAGTGAATATCCGTCTAACTATGGCTACACCTTC
>TRBV4-2|21|NA|TRBJ2-1|TRBD2
CASSHPVPTSGRASSYNEQFF
TGTGCCAGCAGCCATCCAGTCCCCACTAGCGGGAGGGCCTCATCCTACAATGAGCAGTTCTTC
>TRBV9|15|few|TRBJ2-7|TRBD2
CASSVRTSGFYEQYF
TGTGCCAGCAGCGTCCGGACTAGCGGGTTCTACGAGCAGTACTTC
>TRBV27|13|few|TRBJ1-6|NA
CASTPRLYSPLHF
TGTGCCAGCACCCCCCGGCTTTATTCACCCCTCCACTTT
>TRBV12-3/TRBV12-4|14|NA|TRBJ1-5|NA
CASSFSDGGQPQHF
TGTGCCAGCAGTTTCAGCGATGGGGGTCAGCCCCAGCATTTT
>TRBV20-1|12|NA|TRBJ2-7|NA
CSARPGLGEQYF
TGCAGTGCTAGACCCGGCTTGGGCGAGCAGTACTTC
>TRBV29-1|14|NA|TRBJ2-7|NA
CSVDVPQKLYEQYF
TGCAGCGTTGATGTCCCACAAAAACTCTACGAGCAGTACTTC
>TRBV7-2|15|many|TRBJ2-3|NA
CASSLRTLSTDTQYF
TGTGCCAGCAGCTTAAGGACGCTGAGCACAGATACGCAGTATTTT
>TRBV12-3/TRBV12-4|13|few|TRBJ2-1|NA
CASSFARDNEQFF
TGTGCCAGCAGTTTTGCTCGGGACAATGAGCAGTTCTTC
>TRBV20-1|15|NA|TRBJ2-5|NA
CSARDYRDGQETQYF
TGCAGTGCTAGAGACTACCGGGACGGTCAAGAGACCCAGTACTTC
>TRBV3-1|13|NA|TRBJ1-3|NA
CASSHGAGNTIYF
TGTGCCAGCAGCCACGGCGCTGGAAACACCATATATTTT
>TRBV20-1|15|few|TRBJ1-3|NA
CSASPGNPSGNTIYF
TGCAGTGCTTCCCCCGGGAACCCCTCTGGAAACACCATATATTTT
>TRBV12-3/TRBV12-4|13|many|TRBJ2-5|NA
CASSPRASETQYF
TGTGCCAGCAGTCCGCGGGCGTCGGAGACCCAGTACTTC
>TRBV7-2|15|few|TRBJ2-1|NA
CASSLGQVGVNEQFF
TGTGCCAGCAGCTTAGGGCAGGTCGGGGTGAATGAGCAGTTCTTC
>TRBV12-3/TRBV12-4|12|many|TRBJ1-2|NA
CASSPDGYGYTF
TGTGCCAGCAGTCCGGACGGGTATGGCTACACCTTC
>TRBV27|17|NA|TRBJ2-7|TRBD1
CASSSLNPTGVTNEQYF
TGTGCCAGCAGTTCCCTCAACCCGACAGGGGTCACCAACGAGCAGTACTTC
>TRBV12-3/TRBV12-4|15|NA|TRBJ1-1|TRBD1
CASSPPTGTNTEAFF
TGTGCCAGCAGTCCACCGACAGGGACGAACACTGAAGCTTTCTTT
>TRBV20-1|12|few|TRBJ2-7|NA
CSARGGVNEQYF
TGCAGTGCTAGAGGGGGGGTCAACGAGCAGTACTTC